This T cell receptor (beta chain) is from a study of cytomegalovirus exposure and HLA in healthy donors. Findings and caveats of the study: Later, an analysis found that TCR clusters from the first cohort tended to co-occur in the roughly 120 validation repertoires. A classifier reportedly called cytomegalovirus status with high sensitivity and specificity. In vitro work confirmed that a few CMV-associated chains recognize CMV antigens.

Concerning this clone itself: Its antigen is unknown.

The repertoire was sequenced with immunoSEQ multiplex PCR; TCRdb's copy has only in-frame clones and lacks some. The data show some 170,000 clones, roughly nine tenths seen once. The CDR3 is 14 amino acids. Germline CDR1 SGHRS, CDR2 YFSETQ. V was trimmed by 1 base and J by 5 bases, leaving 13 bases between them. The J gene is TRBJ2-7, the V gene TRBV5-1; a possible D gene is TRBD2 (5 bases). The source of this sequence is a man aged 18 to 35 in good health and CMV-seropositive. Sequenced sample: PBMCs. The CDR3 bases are TGCGCCAGCAGCTTGTCGGGAATTTATGACGAGCAGTACTTC. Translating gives CASSLSGIYDEQYF.